These T cell receptor beta chains were read from a single sample in a study of blood T cells in healthy people across ages. TCRdb reanalysed the 5' RACE reads using MiXCR and keeps one entry per CDR3 protein. The repertoire holds around 1,800,000 distinct CDR3 sequences, about two fifths seen once, with under 25% in the top ten. Source material: blood. The receptors shown here come from a human donor in good health. The CDR3 runs from the conserved cysteine through the conserved F or W. Each record gives: V gene, D gene, J gene, clone size, CDR3 DNA, CDR3 protein. A D gene is named only where the DNA matches it firmly. Size values are once, few and many counts, or a class for expanded clones, and some rows have none.

V gene: TRBV12-5
D gene: TRBD1
J gene: TRBJ1-5
clone size: few
CDR3 DNA: TGTGCTAGTGGTTTTTGGACAGGGCGTGATCAGCCCCAGCATTTT
CDR3 protein: CASGFWTGRDQPQHF

V gene: TRBV5-6
D gene: NA
J gene: TRBJ1-2
clone size: few
CDR3 DNA: TGTGCCAGCAGCTTGGTGGGGTTTAACTATGGCTACACCTTC
CDR3 protein: CASSLVGFNYGYTF

V gene: TRBV6-6
D gene: NA
J gene: TRBJ1-2
clone size: NA
CDR3 DNA: TGTGCCAGCATAAAGGATTTCCTACATGGCTACACCTTC
CDR3 protein: CASIKDFLHGYTF

V gene: TRBV7-9
D gene: NA
J gene: TRBJ2-7
clone size: NA
CDR3 DNA: TGTGCCAGCAGCCACCGGACACTCCACCCCTACGAGCAGTACTTC
CDR3 protein: CASSHRTLHPYEQYF

V gene: TRBV5-1
D gene: NA
J gene: TRBJ2-7
clone size: few
CDR3 DNA: TGCGCCAGCAGCCTGACGGGAACAGGGTACCCCTACGAGCAGTACTTC
CDR3 protein: CASSLTGTGYPYEQYF

V gene: TRBV24-1
D gene: NA
J gene: TRBJ2-1
clone size: NA
CDR3 DNA: TGTGCCACCAGTGATTTTCCCGGGAGTGAGCAGTTCTTC
CDR3 protein: CATSDFPGSEQFF

V gene: TRBV4-3
D gene: NA
J gene: TRBJ1-1
clone size: NA
CDR3 DNA: TGCGCCAGCAGCCAAGCGAGGTGGACTGAAGCTTTCTTT
CDR3 protein: CASSQARWTEAFF

V gene: TRBV10-3
D gene: TRBD2
J gene: TRBJ2-5
clone size: NA
CDR3 DNA: TGTGCCACGACTAGCGGGGGAGTCCAAGAGACCCAGTACTTC
CDR3 protein: CATTSGGVQETQYF

V gene: TRBV29-1
D gene: NA
J gene: TRBJ1-2
clone size: few
CDR3 DNA: TGCAGCGTTGTATGGGACGGCTTCTATGGCCACACCTTC
CDR3 protein: CSVVWDGFYGHTF

V gene: TRBV29-1
D gene: NA
J gene: TRBJ2-3
clone size: many
CDR3 DNA: TGCAGCGTTGATGGCGGGGAAGATACGCAGTATTTT
CDR3 protein: CSVDGGEDTQYF

V gene: TRBV5-6
D gene: NA
J gene: TRBJ2-1
clone size: few
CDR3 DNA: TGTGCCAGCAGCTTCCCAGGGTATGGGCATGAGCAGTTCTTC
CDR3 protein: CASSFPGYGHEQFF

V gene: TRBV20-1
D gene: TRBD2
J gene: TRBJ2-1
clone size: NA
CDR3 DNA: TGCAGCTGTCACCCCTTAGCGGGGGATTTCAATGAGCAGTTCTTC
CDR3 protein: CSCHPLAGDFNEQFF

V gene: TRBV12-3/TRBV12-4
D gene: NA
J gene: TRBJ1-1
clone size: once
CDR3 DNA: TGTGCCAGCAGTTTGGCCCCGATTGAAGCTTTCTTT
CDR3 protein: CASSLAPIEAFF

V gene: TRBV7-2
D gene: NA
J gene: TRBJ2-5
clone size: many
CDR3 DNA: TGTGCCAGCAGCTTAATGGGGCAGGGGCAGTACTTC
CDR3 protein: CASSLMGQGQYF

V gene: TRBV6-2/TRBV6-3
D gene: TRBD2
J gene: TRBJ2-5
clone size: NA
CDR3 DNA: TGTGCCAGCAGCGGGACTAGCTGGTACCAAGAGACCCAGTACTTC
CDR3 protein: CASSGTSWYQETQYF

V gene: TRBV9
D gene: NA
J gene: TRBJ2-5
clone size: many
CDR3 DNA: TGTGCCAGCAGCGTAGGCCAGGGCCAAGAGACCCAGTACTTC
CDR3 protein: CASSVGQGQETQYF

V gene: TRBV29-1
D gene: NA
J gene: TRBJ2-1
clone size: few
CDR3 DNA: TGCAGCGTTGAATCAGGGTTCGACAATGAGCAGTTCTTC
CDR3 protein: CSVESGFDNEQFF